This T cell receptor beta chain was sequenced during a study of OX40 agonist ivuxolimab in advanced cancers. In the study overall: While on treatment, patients had intravenous ivuxolimab at 0.01 to 10 mg/kg every 2 weeks.

Repertoires were generated with immunoSEQ multiplex PCR, while TCRdb's copy carries only in-frame clones and drops some. The table records roughly 76,000 clones, around 87% of them present only once. Germline lookup yields CDR1 KGHSH and CDR2 LQKENI. Deletions cut 0 bases from V and 0 bases from J, with 17 bases between. The CDR3 is made up of 18 amino acids. This sequence was found in an adult with an advanced solid tumor such as melanoma, head and neck, liver or kidney cancer. The chain uses TRBV18 and TRBJ1-1, with D unclear. The specimen comprised CD4+ or CD8+ T cells sorted from blood, sampled in a trial of the OX40 agonist ivuxolimab. The CDR3 loop reads CASSPPKVSGDMNTEAFF. CDR3 sequence (DNA): TGTGCCAGCTCACCACCGAAAGTTTCCGGTGATATGAACACTGAAGCTTTCTTT.